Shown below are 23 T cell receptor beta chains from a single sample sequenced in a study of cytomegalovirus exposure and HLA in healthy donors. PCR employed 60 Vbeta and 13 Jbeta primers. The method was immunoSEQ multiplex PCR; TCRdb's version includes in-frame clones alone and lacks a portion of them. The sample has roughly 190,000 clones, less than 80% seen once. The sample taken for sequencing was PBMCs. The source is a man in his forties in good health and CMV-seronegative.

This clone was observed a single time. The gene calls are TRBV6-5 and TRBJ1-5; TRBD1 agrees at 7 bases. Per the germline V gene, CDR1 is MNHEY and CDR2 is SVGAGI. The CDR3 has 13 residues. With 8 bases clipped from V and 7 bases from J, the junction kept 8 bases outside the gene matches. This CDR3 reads CASGDQGGQPQHF. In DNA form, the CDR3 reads TGTGCCAGCGGCGATCAGGGGGGCCAGCCCCAGCATTTT.

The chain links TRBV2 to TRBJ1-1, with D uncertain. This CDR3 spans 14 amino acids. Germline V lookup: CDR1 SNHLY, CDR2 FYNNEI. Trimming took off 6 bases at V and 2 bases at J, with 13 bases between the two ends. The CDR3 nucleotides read TGTGCCAGCAGGAGACGGGGTTTAAACACTGAAGCTTTCTTT. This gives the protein CASRRRGLNTEAFF.

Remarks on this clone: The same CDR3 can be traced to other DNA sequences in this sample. The CDR3 DNA is TGCGCCAGCAGCTTGGGGACAGGGCTCTACGAGCAGTACTTC. As protein: CASSLGTGLYEQYF. This rearrangement joins TRBV5-1 to TRBJ2-7; 8 bases are shared with TRBD1. This CDR3 contains 14 residues. Germline assignment: CDR1 SGHRS and CDR2 YFSETQ. Trimming removed 0 bases from V and 3 bases from J; junction bases left unmatched: 2.

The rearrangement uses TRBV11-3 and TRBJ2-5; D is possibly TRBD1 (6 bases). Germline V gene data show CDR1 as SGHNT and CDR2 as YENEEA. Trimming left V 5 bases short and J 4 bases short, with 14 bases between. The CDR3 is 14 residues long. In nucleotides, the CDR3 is TGTGCCAGCAGCCTGGGGGCAGGGGCAGAGACCCAGTACTTC. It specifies CASSLGAGAETQYF.

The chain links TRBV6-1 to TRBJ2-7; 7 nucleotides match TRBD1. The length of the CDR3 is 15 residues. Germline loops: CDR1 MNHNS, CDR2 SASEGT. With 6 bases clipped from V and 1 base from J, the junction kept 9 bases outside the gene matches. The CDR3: CASRLAGTESYEQYF. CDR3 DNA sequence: TGTGCCAGCAGATTAGCCGGGACAGAGTCCTACGAGCAGTACTTC.

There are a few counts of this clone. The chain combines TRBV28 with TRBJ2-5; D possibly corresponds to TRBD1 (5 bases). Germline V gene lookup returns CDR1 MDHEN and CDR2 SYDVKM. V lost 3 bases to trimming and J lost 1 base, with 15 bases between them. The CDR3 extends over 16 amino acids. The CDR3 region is CASSLGPRNFQETQYF. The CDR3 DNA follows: TGTGCCAGCAGTTTGGGGCCGCGGAATTTCCAAGAGACCCAGTACTTC.

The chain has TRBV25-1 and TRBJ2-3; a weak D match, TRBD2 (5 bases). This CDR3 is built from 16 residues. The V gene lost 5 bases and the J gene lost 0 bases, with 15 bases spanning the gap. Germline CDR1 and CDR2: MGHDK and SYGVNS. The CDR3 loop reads CASSSPGGPSTDTQYF. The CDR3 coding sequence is TGTGCCAGCAGTAGCCCCGGCGGGCCTAGCACAGATACGCAGTATTTT.

The CDR3 loop reads CASSPRGLNTEAFF. CDR3 sequence (DNA): TGTGCCAGCTCACCAAGGGGGTTGAACACTGAAGCTTTCTTT. The rearrangement links TRBV18 to TRBJ1-1, with D perhaps TRBD1 (6 bases). The germline gives CDR1 KGHSH, CDR2 LQKENI. V lost 2 bases and J lost 0, with 7 bases in between. This CDR3 region has 14 residues.

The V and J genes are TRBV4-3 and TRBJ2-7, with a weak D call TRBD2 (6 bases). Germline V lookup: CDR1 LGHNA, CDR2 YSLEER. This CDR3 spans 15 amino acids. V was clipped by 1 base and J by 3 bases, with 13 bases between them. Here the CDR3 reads CASSQGGAGSYEQYF. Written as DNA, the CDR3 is TGCGCCAGCAGCCAAGGGGGTGCGGGGAGCTACGAGCAGTACTTC.

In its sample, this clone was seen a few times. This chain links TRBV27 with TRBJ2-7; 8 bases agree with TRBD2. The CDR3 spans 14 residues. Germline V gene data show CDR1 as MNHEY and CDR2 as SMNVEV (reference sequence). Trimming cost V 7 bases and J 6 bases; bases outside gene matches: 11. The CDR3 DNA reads TGTGCCAGCAACCCGGGGGGGGAGGGGATCGAGCAGTACTTC. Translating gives CASNPGGEGIEQYF.

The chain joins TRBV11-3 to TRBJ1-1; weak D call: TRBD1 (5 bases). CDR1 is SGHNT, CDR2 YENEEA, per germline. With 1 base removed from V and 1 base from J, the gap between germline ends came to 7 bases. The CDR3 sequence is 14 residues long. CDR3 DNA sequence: TGTGCCAGCAGCTTAGGCAGGGCGAACACTGAAGCTTTCTTT. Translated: CASSLGRANTEAFF.

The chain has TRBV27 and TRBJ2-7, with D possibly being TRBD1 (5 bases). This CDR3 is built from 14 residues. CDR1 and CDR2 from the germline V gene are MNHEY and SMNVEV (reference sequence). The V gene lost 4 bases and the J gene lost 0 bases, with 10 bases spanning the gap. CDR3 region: CASSYTGLSYEQYF. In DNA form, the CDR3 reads TGTGCCAGCAGTTATACAGGCCTCTCCTACGAGCAGTACTTC.

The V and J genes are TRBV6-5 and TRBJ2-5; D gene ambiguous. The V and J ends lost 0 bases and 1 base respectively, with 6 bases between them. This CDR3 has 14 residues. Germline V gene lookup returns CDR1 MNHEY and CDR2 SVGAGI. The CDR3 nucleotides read TGTGCCAGCAGTTACTCGAGCCTCCAAGAGACCCAGTACTTC. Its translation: CASSYSSLQETQYF.

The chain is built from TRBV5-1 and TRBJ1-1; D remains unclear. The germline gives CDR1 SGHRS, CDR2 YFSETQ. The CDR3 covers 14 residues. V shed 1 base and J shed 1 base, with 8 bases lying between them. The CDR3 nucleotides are TGCGCCAGCAGCTTGATCGGGGAGAACACTGAAGCTTTCTTT. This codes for CASSLIGENTEAFF.

The chain's CDR3 is CASSVAGANTGELFF. CDR3 nucleotides: TGTGCCAGCAGTGTAGCGGGAGCGAACACCGGGGAGCTGTTTTTT. J is TRBJ2-2 and V is TRBV6-1; 9 bases are shared with TRBD2. V shed 4 bases, J shed 0 bases, and the junction held 0 bases outside the gene matches. CDR1 is MNHNS, CDR2 SASEGT, per germline. The length of the CDR3 is 15 residues.

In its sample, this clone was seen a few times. The CDR3 protein is CSEGQDLSGYGYTF. In nucleotides, the CDR3 is TGCAGCGAAGGACAGGATCTCTCGGGCTATGGCTACACCTTC. The chain couples TRBV29-1 to TRBJ1-2; TRBD1 matches at 7 bases. From germline, CDR1 is SQVTM and CDR2 ANQGSEA. J gave up 4 bases and V 7 bases, and 12 bases lay outside the gene matches. This CDR3 has 14 residues.

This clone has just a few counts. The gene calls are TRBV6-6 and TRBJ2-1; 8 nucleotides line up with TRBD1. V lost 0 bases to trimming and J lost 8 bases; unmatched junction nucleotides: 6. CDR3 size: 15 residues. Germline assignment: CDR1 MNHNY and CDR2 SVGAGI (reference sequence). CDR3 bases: TGTGCCAGCAGTTACTCGGAACAGGGGGTGGATGAGCAGTTCTTC. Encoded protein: CASSYSEQGVDEQFF.

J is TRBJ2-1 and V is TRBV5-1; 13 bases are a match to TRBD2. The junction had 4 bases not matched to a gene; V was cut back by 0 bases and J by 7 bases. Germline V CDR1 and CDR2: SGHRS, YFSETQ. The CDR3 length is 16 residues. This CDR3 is CASSLGGTSGENEQFF. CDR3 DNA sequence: TGCGCCAGCAGCTTGGGCGGGACTAGCGGGGAAAATGAGCAGTTCTTC.

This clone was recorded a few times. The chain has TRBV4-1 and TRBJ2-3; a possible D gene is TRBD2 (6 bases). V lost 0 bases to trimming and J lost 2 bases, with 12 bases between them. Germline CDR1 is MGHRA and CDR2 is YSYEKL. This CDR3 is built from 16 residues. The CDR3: CASSQDLAGITDTQYF. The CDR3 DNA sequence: TGCGCCAGCAGCCAAGACTTGGCGGGGATCACAGATACGCAGTATTTT.

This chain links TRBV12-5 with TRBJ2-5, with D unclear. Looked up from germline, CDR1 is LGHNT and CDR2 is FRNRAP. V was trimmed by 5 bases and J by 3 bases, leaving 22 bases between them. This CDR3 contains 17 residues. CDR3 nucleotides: TGTGCTAGTGGTCCCACTCCTCGCGGCCGCTTCGAAGAGACCCAGTACTTC. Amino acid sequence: CASGPTPRGRFEETQYF.

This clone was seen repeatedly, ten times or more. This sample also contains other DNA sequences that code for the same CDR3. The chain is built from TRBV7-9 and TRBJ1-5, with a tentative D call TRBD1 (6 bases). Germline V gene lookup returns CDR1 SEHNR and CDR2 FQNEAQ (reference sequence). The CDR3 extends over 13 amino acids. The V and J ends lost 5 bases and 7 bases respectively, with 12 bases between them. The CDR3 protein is CASSLQGDQPQHF. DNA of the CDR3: TGTGCCAGCAGCCTACAGGGTGACCAGCCCCAGCATTTT.

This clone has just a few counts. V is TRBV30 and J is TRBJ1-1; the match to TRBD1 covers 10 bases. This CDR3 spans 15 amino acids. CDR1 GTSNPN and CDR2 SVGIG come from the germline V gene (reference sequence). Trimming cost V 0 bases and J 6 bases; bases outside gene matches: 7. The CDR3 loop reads CAWSVPGQGGSEAFF. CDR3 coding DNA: TGTGCCTGGAGTGTCCCCGGACAGGGGGGATCTGAAGCTTTCTTT.

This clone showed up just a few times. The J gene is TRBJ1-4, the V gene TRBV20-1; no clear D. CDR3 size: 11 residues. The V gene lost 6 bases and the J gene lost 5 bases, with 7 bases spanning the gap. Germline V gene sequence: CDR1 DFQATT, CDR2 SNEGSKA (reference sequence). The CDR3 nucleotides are TGCAGTGCGAGGAGGAATGAAAAACTGTTTTTT. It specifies CSARRNEKLFF.